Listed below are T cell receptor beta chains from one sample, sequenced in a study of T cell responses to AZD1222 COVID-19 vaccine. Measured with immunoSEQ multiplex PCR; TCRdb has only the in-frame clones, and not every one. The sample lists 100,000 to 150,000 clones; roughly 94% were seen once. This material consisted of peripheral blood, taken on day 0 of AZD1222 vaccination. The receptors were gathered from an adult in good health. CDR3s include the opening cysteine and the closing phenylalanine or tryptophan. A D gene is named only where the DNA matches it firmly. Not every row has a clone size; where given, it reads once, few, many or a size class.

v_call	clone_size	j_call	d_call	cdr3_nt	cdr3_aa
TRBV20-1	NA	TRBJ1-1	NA	TGCAGTGCTAGGAGTCTGGGTGAAGCTTTCTTT	CSARSLGEAFF
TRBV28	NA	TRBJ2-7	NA	TGTGCCAGCAGTTTAGCGGGGTACGAGCAGTACTTC	CASSLAGYEQYF
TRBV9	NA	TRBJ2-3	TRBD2	TGTGCCAGCAGCCCGGGACTAGCTAGCACAGATACGCAGTATTTT	CASSPGLASTDTQYF
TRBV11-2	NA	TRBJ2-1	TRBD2	TGTGCCAGCAGCTTAGGTAGCGGGAGTTCCAATGAGCAGTTCTTC	CASSLGSGSSNEQFF
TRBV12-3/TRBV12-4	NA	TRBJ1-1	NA	TGTGCCAGCAGGCCCCCCGAGTACACTGAAGCTTTCTTT	CASRPPEYTEAFF
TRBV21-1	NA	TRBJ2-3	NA	TGTGCCAGCAGCAACCTCGACAGGCGACTGGGGGATACGCAGTATTTT	CASSNLDRRLGDTQYF
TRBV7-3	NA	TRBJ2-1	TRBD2	TGTGCCAGCAGCTTAGTGCTAGCGGGAGGAAACAATGAGCAGTTCTTC	CASSLVLAGGNNEQFF
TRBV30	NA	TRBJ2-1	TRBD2	TGTGCCTGGAGTCACGGACTAGCGGGAGGGCCGGGGGATGAGCAGTTCTTC	CAWSHGLAGGPGDEQFF
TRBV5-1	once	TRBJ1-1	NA	TGCGCCAGCAGCCGGGCACCAGGGCCAGACACTGAAGCTTTCTTT	CASSRAPGPDTEAFF
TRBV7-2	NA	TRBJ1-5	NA	TGTGCCAGCAGCTTGAATTCGCAGCCCCAGCATTTT	CASSLNSQPQHF
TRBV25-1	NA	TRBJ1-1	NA	TGTGCCGAGGGACCGCGGAAGCCTGAAGCTTTCTTT	CAEGPRKPEAFF
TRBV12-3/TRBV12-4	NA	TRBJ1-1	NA	TGTGCCAGTCAGACCCTGATGAACACTGAAGCTTTCTTT	CASQTLMNTEAFF
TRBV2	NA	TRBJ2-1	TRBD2	TGTGCCAGCAGTGGGGGACTAGCAGACAATGAGCAGTTCTTC	CASSGGLADNEQFF
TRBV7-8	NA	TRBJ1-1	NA	TGTGCCAGCAGCTTTGGGGGGCACACTGAAGCTTTCTTT	CASSFGGHTEAFF
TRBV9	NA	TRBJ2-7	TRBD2	TGTGCCAGCAGCGTAGGACTAGCGGATTCCTACGAGCAGTACTTC	CASSVGLADSYEQYF